This T cell receptor (beta chain) stems from a study of blood T cell repertoires in COVID-19. Study summary: Whether acute or convalescent, the COVID-19 samples came from the United States, Italy and Spain. The analysed material was cDNA or gDNA that came from T cells, B-cell-depleted T cells, or PBMCs.

Germline assignment: CDR1 SNHLY and CDR2 FYNNEI. The CDR3 has 18 residues. Trimming cost V 7 bases and J 6 bases; bases outside gene matches: 14. In the source study's methods: Estimation of nucleated cell counts relied on the amplification of reference gene primers. TCRdb's copy holds only in-frame clones and misses some; the assay was immunoSEQ multiplex PCR. V and J calls and clone size are given by that table; D and trimming were obtained from the DNA. Of around 100,000 clones listed, around 88% are singletons. The V and J genes are TRBV2 and TRBJ2-1; TRBD2 agrees at 14 bases. This TCR came from a human donor in a cohort sampled during active COVID-19. Sequencing was performed on peripheral blood. The CDR3 region has the DNA TGTGCCAGCACAACTATTCCGGGACTAGCGGGAGTTGGCAATGAGCAGTTCTTC. Translation gives CASTTIPGLAGVGNEQFF. The complete variable domain, with remaining parts taken from reference TRBV2 and TRBJ2-1, reads EPEVTQTPSHQVTQMGQEVILRCVPISNHLYFYWYRQILGQKVEFLVSFYNNEISEKSEIFDDQFSVERPDGSNFTLKIRSTKLEDSAMYFCASTTIPGLAGVGNEQFFGPGTRLTVL.